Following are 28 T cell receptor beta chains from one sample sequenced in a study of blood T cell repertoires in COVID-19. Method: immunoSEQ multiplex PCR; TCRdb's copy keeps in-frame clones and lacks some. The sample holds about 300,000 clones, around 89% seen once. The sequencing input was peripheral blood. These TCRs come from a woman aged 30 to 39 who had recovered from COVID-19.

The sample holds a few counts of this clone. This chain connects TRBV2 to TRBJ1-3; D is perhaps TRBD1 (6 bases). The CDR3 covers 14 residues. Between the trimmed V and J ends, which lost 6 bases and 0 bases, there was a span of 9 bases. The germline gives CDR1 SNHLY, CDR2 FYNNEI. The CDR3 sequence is CASRGQLSGNTIYF. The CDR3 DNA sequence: TGTGCCAGCAGAGGACAGCTCTCTGGAAACACCATATATTTT.

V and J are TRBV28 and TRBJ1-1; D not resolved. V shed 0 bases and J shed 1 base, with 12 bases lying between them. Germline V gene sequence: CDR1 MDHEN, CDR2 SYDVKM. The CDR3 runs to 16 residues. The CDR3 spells CASSLWSGRRNTEAFF. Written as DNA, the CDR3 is TGTGCCAGCAGTTTATGGAGCGGCAGGAGGAACACTGAAGCTTTCTTT.

The chain's CDR3 is CATASRVGEQYF. The CDR3 nucleotides are TGTGCCACCGCCAGCAGGGTAGGCGAGCAGTACTTC. The V call is TRBV11-2, the J call TRBJ2-7; possible D gene TRBD1, 5 bases. Trimming left V 10 bases short and J 6 bases short, with 16 bases between. The CDR3 totals 12 residues. Germline CDR1 SGHAT, CDR2 FQNNGV. Drawing the rest from reference TRBV11-2 and TRBJ2-7, the complete variable domain is EAGVAQSPRYKIIEKRQSVAFWCNPISGHATLYWYQQILGQGPKLLIQFQNNGVVDDSQLPKDRFSAERLKGVDSTLKIQPAKLEDSAVYLCATASRVGEQYFGPGTRLTVT.

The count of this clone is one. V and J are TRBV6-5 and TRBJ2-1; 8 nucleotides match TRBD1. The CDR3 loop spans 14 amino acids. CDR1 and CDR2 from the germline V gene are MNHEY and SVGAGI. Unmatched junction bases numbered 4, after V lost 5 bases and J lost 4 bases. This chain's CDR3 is CASSQDREYNEQFF. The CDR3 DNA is TGTGCCAGCAGTCAGGACAGGGAATACAATGAGCAGTTCTTC.

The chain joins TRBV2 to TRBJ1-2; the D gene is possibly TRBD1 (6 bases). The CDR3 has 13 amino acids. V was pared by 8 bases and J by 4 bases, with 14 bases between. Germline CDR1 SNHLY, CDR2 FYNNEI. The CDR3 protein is CASYREGGYGYTF. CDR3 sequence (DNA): TGTGCCAGCTACAGGGAAGGGGGCTATGGCTACACCTTC.

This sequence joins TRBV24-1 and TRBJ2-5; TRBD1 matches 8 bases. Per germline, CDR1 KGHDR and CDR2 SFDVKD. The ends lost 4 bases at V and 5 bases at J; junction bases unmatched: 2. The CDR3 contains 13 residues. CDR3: CATSETGGETQYF. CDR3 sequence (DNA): TGTGCCACCAGTGAAACAGGGGGTGAGACCCAGTACTTC.

The CDR3 nucleotides are TGTGCCAGCACGGCGGGATACAATGAGCAGTTCTTC. This gives the protein CASTAGYNEQFF. The rearrangement uses TRBV2 and TRBJ2-1; a possible D gene is TRBD2 (6 bases). The germline V and J ends were trimmed by 7 bases and 4 bases, with 8 bases remaining between them. This CDR3 has 12 amino acids. The germline V gene has CDR1 SNHLY and CDR2 FYNNEI.

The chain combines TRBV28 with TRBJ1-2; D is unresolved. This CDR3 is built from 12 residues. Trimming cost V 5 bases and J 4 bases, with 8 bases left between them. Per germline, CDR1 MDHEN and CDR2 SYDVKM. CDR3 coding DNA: TGTGCCAGCAGTCTCGGTCGCTATGGCTACACCTTC. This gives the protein CASSLGRYGYTF.

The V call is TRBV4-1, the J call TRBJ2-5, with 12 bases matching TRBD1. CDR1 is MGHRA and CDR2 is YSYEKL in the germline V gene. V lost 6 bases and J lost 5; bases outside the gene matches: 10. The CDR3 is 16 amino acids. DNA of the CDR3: TGCGCCAGCAGACAGTTACCGGGACAGGGGGCCGAGACCCAGTACTTC. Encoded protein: CASRQLPGQGAETQYF.

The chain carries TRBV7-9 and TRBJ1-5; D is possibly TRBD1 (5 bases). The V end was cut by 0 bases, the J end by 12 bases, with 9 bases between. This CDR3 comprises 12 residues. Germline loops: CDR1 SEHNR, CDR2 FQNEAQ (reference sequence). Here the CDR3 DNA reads TGTGCCAGCAGCTTAGCCGACAGAAACCAGCATTTT. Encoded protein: CASSLADRNQHF.

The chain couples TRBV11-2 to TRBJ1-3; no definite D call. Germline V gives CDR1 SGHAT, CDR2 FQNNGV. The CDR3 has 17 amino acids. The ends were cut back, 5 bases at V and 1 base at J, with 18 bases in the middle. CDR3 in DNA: TGTGCCAGCAGCCTACGTCGGGTTGAGTTGTCTGGAAACACCATATATTTT. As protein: CASSLRRVELSGNTIYF.

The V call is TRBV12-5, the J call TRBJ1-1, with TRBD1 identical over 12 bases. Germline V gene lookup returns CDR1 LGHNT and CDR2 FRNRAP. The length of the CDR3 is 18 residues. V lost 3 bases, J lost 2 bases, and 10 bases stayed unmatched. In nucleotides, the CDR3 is TGTGCTAGTGGTTTTGTGGGACAGGGGGCCGGGAGAAACACTGAAGCTTTCTTT. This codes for CASGFVGQGAGRNTEAFF. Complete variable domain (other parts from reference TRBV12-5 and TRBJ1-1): DARVTQTPRHKVTEMGQEVTMRCQPILGHNTVFWYRQTMMQGLELLAYFRNRAPLDDSGMPKDRFSAEMPDATLATLKIQPSEPRDSAVYFCASGFVGQGAGRNTEAFFGQGTRLTVV.

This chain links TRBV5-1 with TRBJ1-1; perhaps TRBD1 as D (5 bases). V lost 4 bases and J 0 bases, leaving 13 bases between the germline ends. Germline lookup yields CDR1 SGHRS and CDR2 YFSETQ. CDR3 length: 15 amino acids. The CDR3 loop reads CASSSGTSLNTEAFF. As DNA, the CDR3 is TGCGCCAGCAGCAGCGGGACCTCGCTGAACACTGAAGCTTTCTTT.

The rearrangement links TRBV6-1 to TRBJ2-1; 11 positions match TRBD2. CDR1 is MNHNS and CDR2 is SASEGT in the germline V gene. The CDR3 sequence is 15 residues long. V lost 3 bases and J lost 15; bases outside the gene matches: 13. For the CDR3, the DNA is TGTGCCAGCAGTGAGGTGTCTAGCGGGGGGCGAGGAGGGTTCTTC. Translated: CASSEVSSGGRGGFF.

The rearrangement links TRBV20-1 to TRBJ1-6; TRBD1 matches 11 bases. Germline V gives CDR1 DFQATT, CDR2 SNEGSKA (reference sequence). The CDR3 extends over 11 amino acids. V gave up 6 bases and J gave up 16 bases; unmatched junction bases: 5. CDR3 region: CSAGDRGILHF. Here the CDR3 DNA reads TGCAGTGCGGGGGACAGGGGGATTCTCCACTTT.

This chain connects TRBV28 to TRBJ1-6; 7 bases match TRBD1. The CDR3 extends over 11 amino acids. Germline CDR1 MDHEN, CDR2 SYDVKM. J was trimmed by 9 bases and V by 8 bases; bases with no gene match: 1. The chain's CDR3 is CASRTGSPLHF. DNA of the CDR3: TGTGCCAGCCGGACAGGTTCACCCCTCCACTTT.

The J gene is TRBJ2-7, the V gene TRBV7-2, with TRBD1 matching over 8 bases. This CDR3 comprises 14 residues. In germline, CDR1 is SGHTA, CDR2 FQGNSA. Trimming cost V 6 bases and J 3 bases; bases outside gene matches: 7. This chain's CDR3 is CASRSGTGDYEQYF. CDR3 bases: TGTGCCAGCAGGTCCGGGACAGGCGACTACGAGCAGTACTTC.

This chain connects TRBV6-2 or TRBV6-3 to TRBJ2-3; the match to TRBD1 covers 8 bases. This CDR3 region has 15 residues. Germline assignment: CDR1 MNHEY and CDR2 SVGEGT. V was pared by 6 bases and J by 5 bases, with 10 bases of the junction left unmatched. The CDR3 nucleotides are TGTGCCAGCAGGTACGACAGGGGCGGAGGAGATACGCAGTATTTT. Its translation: CASRYDRGGGDTQYF.

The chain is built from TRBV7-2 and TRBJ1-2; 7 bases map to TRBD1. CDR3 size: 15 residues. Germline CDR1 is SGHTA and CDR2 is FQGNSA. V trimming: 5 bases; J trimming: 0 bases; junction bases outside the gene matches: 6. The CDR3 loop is CASSLGTDANYGYTF. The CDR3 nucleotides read TGTGCCAGCAGCCTGGGGACAGACGCTAACTATGGCTACACCTTC. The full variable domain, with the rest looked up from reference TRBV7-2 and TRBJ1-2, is GAGVSQSPSNKVTEKGKDVELRCDPISGHTALYWYRQSLGQGLEFLIYFQGNSAPDKSGLPSDRFSAERTGGSVSTLTIQRTQQEDSAVYLCASSLGTDANYGYTFGSGTRLTVV.

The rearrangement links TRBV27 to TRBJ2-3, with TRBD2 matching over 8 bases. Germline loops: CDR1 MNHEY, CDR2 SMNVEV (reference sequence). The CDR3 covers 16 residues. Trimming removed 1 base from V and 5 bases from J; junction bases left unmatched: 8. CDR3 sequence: CASSLFFGGAVDTQYF. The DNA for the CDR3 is TGTGCCAGCAGTTTATTCTTCGGGGGGGCCGTAGATACGCAGTATTTT.

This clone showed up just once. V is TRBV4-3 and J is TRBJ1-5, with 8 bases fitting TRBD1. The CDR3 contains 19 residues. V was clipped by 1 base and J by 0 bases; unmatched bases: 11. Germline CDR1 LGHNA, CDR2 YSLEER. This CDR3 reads CASSQGPPDRGNSNQPQHF. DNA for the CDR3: TGCGCCAGCAGCCAAGGACCCCCCGACAGGGGAAATAGCAATCAGCCCCAGCATTTT.

DNA for the CDR3: TGTGCCAGCAGCCTATCTCAGCGGGTTGAAAAACTGTTTTTT. It encodes CASSLSQRVEKLFF. This chain joins TRBV3-1 (or the pseudogene TRBV3-2) and TRBJ1-4; no reliable D call. Germline V gives CDR1 LGHDT, CDR2 YNNKEL (reference sequence). The CDR3 runs 14 residues. V shed 4 bases and J shed 7 bases, with 13 bases lying between them.

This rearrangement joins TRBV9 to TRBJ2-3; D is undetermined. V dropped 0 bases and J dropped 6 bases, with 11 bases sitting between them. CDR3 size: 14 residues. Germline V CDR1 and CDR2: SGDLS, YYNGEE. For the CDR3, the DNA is TGTGCCAGCAGCGTAGGGTTCGAGTGGGATACGCAGTATTTT. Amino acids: CASSVGFEWDTQYF.

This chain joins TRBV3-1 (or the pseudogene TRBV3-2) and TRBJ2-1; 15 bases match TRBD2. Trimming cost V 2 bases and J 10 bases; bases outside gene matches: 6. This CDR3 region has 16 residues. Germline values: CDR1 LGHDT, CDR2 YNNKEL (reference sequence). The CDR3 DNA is TGTGCCAGCAGCCAACCCGGACTAGCGGGGGGGCGGGAGCAGTTCTTC. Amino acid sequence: CASSQPGLAGGREQFF.

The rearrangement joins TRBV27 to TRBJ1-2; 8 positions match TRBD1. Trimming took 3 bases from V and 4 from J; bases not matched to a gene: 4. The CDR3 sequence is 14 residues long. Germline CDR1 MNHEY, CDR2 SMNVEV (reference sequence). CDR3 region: CASSLQGAPYGYTF. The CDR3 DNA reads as TGTGCCAGCAGTTTGCAGGGGGCTCCCTATGGCTACACCTTC.

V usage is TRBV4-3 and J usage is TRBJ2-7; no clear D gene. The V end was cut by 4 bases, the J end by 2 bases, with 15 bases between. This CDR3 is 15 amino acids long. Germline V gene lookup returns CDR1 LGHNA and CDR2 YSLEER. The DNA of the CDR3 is TGCGCCAGCAGCCCAACCGTTACTAAGACCTACGAGCAGTACTTC. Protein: CASSPTVTKTYEQYF.

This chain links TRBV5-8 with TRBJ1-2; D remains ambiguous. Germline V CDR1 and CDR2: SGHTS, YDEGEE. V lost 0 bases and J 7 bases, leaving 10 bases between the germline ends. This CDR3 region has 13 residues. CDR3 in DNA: TGTGCCAGCAGCTTGGTTGCAGAACGTGGCTACACCTTC. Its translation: CASSLVAERGYTF.

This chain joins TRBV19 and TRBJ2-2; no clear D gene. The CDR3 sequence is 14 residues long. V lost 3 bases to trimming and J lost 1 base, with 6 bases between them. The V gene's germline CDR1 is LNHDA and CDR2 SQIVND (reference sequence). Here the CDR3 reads CASSISLNTGELFF. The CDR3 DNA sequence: TGTGCCAGTAGTATTTCGTTGAACACCGGGGAGCTGTTTTTT.